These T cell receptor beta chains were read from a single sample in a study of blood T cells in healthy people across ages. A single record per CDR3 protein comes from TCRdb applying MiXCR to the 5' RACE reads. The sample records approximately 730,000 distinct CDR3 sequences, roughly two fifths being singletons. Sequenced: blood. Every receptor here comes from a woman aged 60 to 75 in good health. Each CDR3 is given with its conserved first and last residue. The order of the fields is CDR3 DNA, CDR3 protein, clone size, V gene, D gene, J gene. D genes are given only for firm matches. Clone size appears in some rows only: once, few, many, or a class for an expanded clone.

CDR3 DNA: TGTGCCAGCAGCTTCTTGGACAGGAACTACAATGAGCAGTTCTTC; CDR3 protein: CASSFLDRNYNEQFF; clone size: few; V gene: TRBV5-6; D gene: TRBD1; J gene: TRBJ2-1
CDR3 DNA: TGTGCCAGCAGCAAAGGACTAGCGGGGACCTACAATGAGCAGTTCTTC; CDR3 protein: CASSKGLAGTYNEQFF; clone size: .; V gene: TRBV9; D gene: TRBD2; J gene: TRBJ2-1
CDR3 DNA: TGTGCCACCAGTGACCACGCTGGACTAGCAGATACGCAGTATTTT; CDR3 protein: CATSDHAGLADTQYF; clone size: few; V gene: TRBV24-1; D gene: TRBD2; J gene: TRBJ2-3
CDR3 DNA: TGTGCCAGCAGCTCGACAGGCCAAGAGACCCAGTTCTTC; CDR3 protein: CASSSTGQETQFF; clone size: .; V gene: TRBV2; D gene: .; J gene: TRBJ2-1
CDR3 DNA: TGTGCCAGCAGCTTAGCGGGGGGGCTCTCCAAAAACATTCAGTACTTC; CDR3 protein: CASSLAGGLSKNIQYF; clone size: .; V gene: TRBV7-2; D gene: .; J gene: TRBJ2-4
CDR3 DNA: TGTGCCAGCAGCTTTACGGAGGGTAGCAATCAGCCCCAGCATTTT; CDR3 protein: CASSFTEGSNQPQHF; clone size: .; V gene: TRBV7-6; D gene: .; J gene: TRBJ1-5
CDR3 DNA: TGCAGCGTTTCGGGGACTAGCGGGGGGGGGACTAGCACAGATACGCAGTATTTT; CDR3 protein: CSVSGTSGGGTSTDTQYF; clone size: .; V gene: TRBV29-1; D gene: TRBD2; J gene: TRBJ2-3
CDR3 DNA: TGTGCCAGCTCACCAGCCTCCAAGAATGAGCAGTTCTTC; CDR3 protein: CASSPASKNEQFF; clone size: .; V gene: TRBV18; D gene: .; J gene: TRBJ2-1
CDR3 DNA: TGTGCCAGCAGCTCGGGACCACGCATCGATAATTCACCCCTCCACTTT; CDR3 protein: CASSSGPRIDNSPLHF; clone size: few; V gene: TRBV5-6; D gene: .; J gene: TRBJ1-6
CDR3 DNA: TGTGCCAGCAGTCGGAGTTTCCAAGAGACCCAGTACTTC; CDR3 protein: CASSRSFQETQYF; clone size: few; V gene: TRBV3-1; D gene: .; J gene: TRBJ2-5
CDR3 DNA: TGCAGTGCTATTCCGGGCCGCATGAACACTGAAGCTTTCTTT; CDR3 protein: CSAIPGRMNTEAFF; clone size: .; V gene: TRBV20-1; D gene: .; J gene: TRBJ1-1
CDR3 DNA: TGTGCCAGCAGCGTAGCAGGCAAAACCACTGAAGCTTTCTTT; CDR3 protein: CASSVAGKTTEAFF; clone size: few; V gene: TRBV9; D gene: .; J gene: TRBJ1-1
CDR3 DNA: TGTGCCAGCAGCATTTCCGCAATCGAGCCCTACGAGCAGTACTTC; CDR3 protein: CASSISAIEPYEQYF; clone size: .; V gene: TRBV9; D gene: .; J gene: TRBJ2-7
CDR3 DNA: TGTGCCACCAGCAGGCAGCGTGGGTACAATGAGCAGTTCTTC; CDR3 protein: CATSRQRGYNEQFF; clone size: many; V gene: TRBV15; D gene: .; J gene: TRBJ2-1
CDR3 DNA: TGTGCCAGCAGCCAATGGGACAGGGATGAAGGCTACACCTTC; CDR3 protein: CASSQWDRDEGYTF; clone size: .; V gene: TRBV3-1; D gene: TRBD1; J gene: TRBJ1-2
CDR3 DNA: TGTGCCAGCAGTCGAACAGGACAAGGTGGCTACACCTTC; CDR3 protein: CASSRTGQGGYTF; clone size: .; V gene: TRBV7-2; D gene: .; J gene: TRBJ1-2
CDR3 DNA: TGTGCCAGCAGTTTCGGTCGGTGGGAGAATAGTTACGAGCAGTACTTC; CDR3 protein: CASSFGRWENSYEQYF; clone size: .; V gene: TRBV12-3/TRBV12-4; D gene: .; J gene: TRBJ2-7
CDR3 DNA: TGCAGCGGGATCGAACGGACAAATGAAAAACAGTTTTTT; CDR3 protein: CSGIERTNEKQFF; clone size: .; V gene: TRBV29-1; D gene: .; J gene: TRBJ1-4
CDR3 DNA: TGTGCCAGCAGTGAAGAGTGGGGGTTTAATGAAAAACTGTTTTTT; CDR3 protein: CASSEEWGFNEKLFF; clone size: .; V gene: TRBV6-1; D gene: .; J gene: TRBJ1-4
CDR3 DNA: TGTGCCAGCAACGGACTGGTCCAAGAGACCCAGTACTTC; CDR3 protein: CASNGLVQETQYF; clone size: few; V gene: TRBV25-1; D gene: .; J gene: TRBJ2-5
CDR3 DNA: TGTGCCATCCTTGGACAGGGAGAAGAGACCCAGTACTTC; CDR3 protein: CAILGQGEETQYF; clone size: few; V gene: TRBV10-3; D gene: TRBD1; J gene: TRBJ2-5
CDR3 DNA: TGCAGTGCTAGTGGGAGCGGGAGCCACGAGCAGTACTTC; CDR3 protein: CSASGSGSHEQYF; clone size: .; V gene: TRBV20-1; D gene: TRBD2; J gene: TRBJ2-7
CDR3 DNA: TGTGCCAGCAGCGTAGGGAGCGCGTGGACCCAGTACTTC; CDR3 protein: CASSVGSAWTQYF; clone size: few; V gene: TRBV9; D gene: .; J gene: TRBJ2-5
CDR3 DNA: TGTGCCACCAGTGAATACATCCGACTAGGGAGCTCCTACAATGAGCAGTTCTTC; CDR3 protein: CATSEYIRLGSSYNEQFF; clone size: few; V gene: TRBV24-1; D gene: .; J gene: TRBJ2-1
CDR3 DNA: TGCAGTGCTCGAAAGAACGAGGGCACTGAAGCTTTCTTT; CDR3 protein: CSARKNEGTEAFF; clone size: .; V gene: TRBV20-1; D gene: .; J gene: TRBJ1-1
CDR3 DNA: TGTGCCAGCAGTTTAGAGGAGCCGTGGAATGAGCAGTTCTTC; CDR3 protein: CASSLEEPWNEQFF; clone size: few; V gene: TRBV28; D gene: .; J gene: TRBJ2-1
CDR3 DNA: TGTGCCAGCAGCTTAAGGTTTGGGGGGCTGTCAACTAATGAAAAACTGTTTTTT; CDR3 protein: CASSLRFGGLSTNEKLFF; clone size: .; V gene: TRBV7-9; D gene: .; J gene: TRBJ1-4
CDR3 DNA: TGTGCCAACAGGCACAGGGGGACCGGAGCAGATACGCAGTATTTT; CDR3 protein: CANRHRGTGADTQYF; clone size: .; V gene: TRBV6-1; D gene: TRBD1; J gene: TRBJ2-3
CDR3 DNA: TGTGCCAGCAGTTACTCGACTAGCGGGAGGTACTACGAGCAGTACTTC; CDR3 protein: CASSYSTSGRYYEQYF; clone size: .; V gene: TRBV6-2/TRBV6-3; D gene: TRBD2; J gene: TRBJ2-7
CDR3 DNA: TGTGCCAGCAGCTGGGAAGCGGGAGGGCCCTCCAATGAGCAGTTCTTC; CDR3 protein: CASSWEAGGPSNEQFF; clone size: .; V gene: TRBV7-2; D gene: TRBD2; J gene: TRBJ2-1
CDR3 DNA: TGTGCCAGCAGCTTAGACAGGCTTCGACACAATGAGCAGTTCTTC; CDR3 protein: CASSLDRLRHNEQFF; clone size: .; V gene: TRBV7-9; D gene: .; J gene: TRBJ2-1
CDR3 DNA: TGTGCCAGCAGCTTAACCCCTAGCGGGGAGACTTCCCGTACGCAGTATTTT; CDR3 protein: CASSLTPSGETSRTQYF; clone size: .; V gene: TRBV7-3; D gene: TRBD2; J gene: TRBJ2-3
CDR3 DNA: TGTGCCAGCAGTCGCGACTTCTCCTACAATGAGCAGTTCTTC; CDR3 protein: CASSRDFSYNEQFF; clone size: few; V gene: TRBV12-3/TRBV12-4; D gene: .; J gene: TRBJ2-1
CDR3 DNA: TGTGCCGCGGGGGGCGTTTACAATGAGCAGTTCTTC; CDR3 protein: CAAGGVYNEQFF; clone size: .; V gene: TRBV28; D gene: TRBD2; J gene: TRBJ2-1
CDR3 DNA: TGTGCCAGCAGCTTCGGGTGGACCGGGGAGCTGTTTTTT; CDR3 protein: CASSFGWTGELFF; clone size: .; V gene: TRBV7-2; D gene: .; J gene: TRBJ2-2
CDR3 DNA: TGCAGTGCTGTAATACCGGGACAGGGTTATGGTCAGCCCCAGCATTTT; CDR3 protein: CSAVIPGQGYGQPQHF; clone size: .; V gene: TRBV20-1; D gene: TRBD1; J gene: TRBJ1-5
CDR3 DNA: TGTGCCAGCAGTTACGGGCTAGGCGGGGAGCTGTTTTTT; CDR3 protein: CASSYGLGGELFF; clone size: .; V gene: TRBV6-5; D gene: .; J gene: TRBJ2-2
CDR3 DNA: TGTGCCAGCAGCCGGGACGAGAATGAAAAACTGTTTTTT; CDR3 protein: CASSRDENEKLFF; clone size: .; V gene: TRBV7-9; D gene: .; J gene: TRBJ1-4
CDR3 DNA: TGTGCCAGCAGAGAAAGGACAGGACTTCGCGAAAAACTGTTTTTT; CDR3 protein: CASRERTGLREKLFF; clone size: .; V gene: TRBV2; D gene: TRBD1; J gene: TRBJ1-4
CDR3 DNA: TGTGCCAGCAGTTACTCGGATAGTCTACCCGAGCAGTACTTC; CDR3 protein: CASSYSDSLPEQYF; clone size: few; V gene: TRBV6-5; D gene: .; J gene: TRBJ2-7
CDR3 DNA: TGTGCCAGCCTCCCAGGCGGCAGGGGACGCGAGACCCAGTACTTC; CDR3 protein: CASLPGGRGRETQYF; clone size: .; V gene: TRBV6-2/TRBV6-3; D gene: .; J gene: TRBJ2-5